The rows below give T cell receptor beta chains drawn from one sample of a study of human T cells and chemical hapten exposure. TCRdb ran MiXCR on the RACE reads and lists one entry per CDR3 protein. This table has just over 80,000 distinct CDR3 sequences, about 10% appearing once. The source was whole blood, collected in connection with sensitization to the hapten diphenylcyclopropenone (DPC). Source of these receptors: a woman between 50 and 59 years old with alopecia areata. Some clones in this sample may be carry-over from other donors' samples. The CDR3 runs from the conserved cysteine through the conserved F or W. The order of the fields is J gene, V gene, clone size, D gene, CDR3 DNA, CDR3 protein. D genes are given only for firm matches. Size is omitted from some rows. Given values are once, few, many or a class for expanded clones.

j_call: TRBJ1-5
v_call: TRBV12-3/TRBV12-4
clone_size: many
d_call: .
cdr3_nt: TGTGCCAGCAGTTTAAAGGGGCGCGTTCAGCCCCAGCATTTT
cdr3_aa: CASSLKGRVQPQHF

j_call: TRBJ2-1
v_call: TRBV20-1
clone_size: .
d_call: .
cdr3_nt: TGCAGTGCCAGTTGGGGGGCGGAGCAGTTCTTC
cdr3_aa: CSASWGAEQFF

j_call: TRBJ2-3
v_call: TRBV11-2
clone_size: .
d_call: TRBD2
cdr3_nt: TGTGCCAGCAGCTTAGTGACTAGCGGGATTAGCGATACGCAGTATTTT
cdr3_aa: CASSLVTSGISDTQYF

j_call: TRBJ2-1
v_call: TRBV20-1
clone_size: .
d_call: .
cdr3_nt: TGCAGTGCTATGTTAGCGCGTACAAATGAGCAGTTCTTC
cdr3_aa: CSAMLARTNEQFF

j_call: TRBJ2-5
v_call: TRBV2
clone_size: .
d_call: .
cdr3_nt: TGTGCCAGCAGGGCGGGACAGCCAGCCGTGGACCAGTACTTC
cdr3_aa: CASRAGQPAVDQYF

j_call: TRBJ2-1
v_call: TRBV20-1
clone_size: .
d_call: TRBD2
cdr3_nt: TGCAGTGCCACGGGTAGCGGGCACAATGAGCAGTTCTTC
cdr3_aa: CSATGSGHNEQFF

j_call: TRBJ1-4
v_call: TRBV30
clone_size: .
d_call: TRBD1
cdr3_nt: TGTGCCTGGAGTGCCCTCGGACAGGGTAATGAAAAACTGTTTTTT
cdr3_aa: CAWSALGQGNEKLFF

j_call: TRBJ1-2
v_call: TRBV19
clone_size: .
d_call: TRBD1
cdr3_nt: TGTGCCAGTAGTGCAACCGGGACAGGGAATGGCTACACCTTC
cdr3_aa: CASSATGTGNGYTF

j_call: TRBJ2-6
v_call: TRBV5-1
clone_size: few
d_call: .
cdr3_nt: TGCGCCAGCAGCTTGGGTACAGGGTCTGGGGCCAACGTCCTGACTTTC
cdr3_aa: CASSLGTGSGANVLTF

j_call: TRBJ2-2
v_call: TRBV20-1
clone_size: few
d_call: .
cdr3_nt: TGCAGTGCTAGAGGGGCAGGGGAAACCGGGGAGCTGTTTTTT
cdr3_aa: CSARGAGETGELFF

j_call: TRBJ1-6
v_call: TRBV6-5
clone_size: .
d_call: .
cdr3_nt: TGTGCCAGCAGAGCACCAAGCTCCTATAATTCACCCCTCCACTTT
cdr3_aa: CASRAPSSYNSPLHF

j_call: TRBJ1-2
v_call: TRBV7-3
clone_size: .
d_call: .
cdr3_nt: TGTGCCAGCAGCGTCGACAAAAACTATGGCTACACCTTC
cdr3_aa: CASSVDKNYGYTF

j_call: TRBJ1-1
v_call: TRBV28
clone_size: many
d_call: TRBD1
cdr3_nt: TGTGCCAGTAGATCAGGGGGCCCTGAAGCTTTCTTT
cdr3_aa: CASRSGGPEAFF

j_call: TRBJ1-1
v_call: TRBV6-5
clone_size: .
d_call: .
cdr3_nt: TGTGCCAGCAGTTACTCGTGGGCCATGAACACTGAAGCTTTCTTT
cdr3_aa: CASSYSWAMNTEAFF

j_call: TRBJ2-1
v_call: TRBV7-2
clone_size: many
d_call: .
cdr3_nt: TGTGCCAGCAGCTTAGCGGGATCGGCCAGTGAGCAGTTCTTC
cdr3_aa: CASSLAGSASEQFF

j_call: TRBJ2-2
v_call: TRBV5-4
clone_size: .
d_call: .
cdr3_nt: TGTGCCAGCACCCCGGCGGAGTTCGCGAACACCGGGGAGCTGTTTTTT
cdr3_aa: CASTPAEFANTGELFF

j_call: TRBJ2-7
v_call: TRBV29-1
clone_size: many
d_call: TRBD1
cdr3_nt: TGCAGCGTTGATCTTCAGGGGGCGGCCGAGCAGTACTTC
cdr3_aa: CSVDLQGAAEQYF

j_call: TRBJ2-5
v_call: TRBV19
clone_size: .
d_call: TRBD2
cdr3_nt: TGTGCCAGCGGGACTAGCGGACTCCAAGAGACCCAGTACTTC
cdr3_aa: CASGTSGLQETQYF

j_call: TRBJ2-6
v_call: TRBV27
clone_size: few
d_call: .
cdr3_nt: TGTGCCAGCAGTACCCCGAGGTCTTTTGGGGCCAACGTCCTGACTTTC
cdr3_aa: CASSTPRSFGANVLTF

j_call: TRBJ2-3
v_call: TRBV14
clone_size: few
d_call: TRBD2
cdr3_nt: TGTGCCAGCAGCCAAGATCCCAGCGGGAGGGCCCGGGATACGCAGTATTTT
cdr3_aa: CASSQDPSGRARDTQYF

j_call: TRBJ1-2
v_call: TRBV18
clone_size: few
d_call: .
cdr3_nt: TGTGCCAGCTCACCACCGGGGGCAGGGTTTACCTATGGCTACACCTTC
cdr3_aa: CASSPPGAGFTYGYTF

j_call: TRBJ1-2
v_call: TRBV6-6
clone_size: few
d_call: .
cdr3_nt: TGTGCCTCCGCTCCCAAGGGACCCAATTATAACTATGGCTACACCTTC
cdr3_aa: CASAPKGPNYNYGYTF

j_call: TRBJ2-6
v_call: TRBV12-3/TRBV12-4
clone_size: many
d_call: .
cdr3_nt: TGTGCCAGCAGGGATTCTGGGGCCAACGTCCTGACTTTC
cdr3_aa: CASRDSGANVLTF

j_call: TRBJ1-1
v_call: TRBV11-2
clone_size: many
d_call: .
cdr3_nt: TGTGCCAGCAGCCCTCTTTGGCAGGGCACTGAAGCTTTCTTT
cdr3_aa: CASSPLWQGTEAFF

j_call: TRBJ2-7
v_call: TRBV20-1
clone_size: few
d_call: TRBD1
cdr3_nt: TGCAGTGCTCCCTACAGGGGCGCTCGAGGCGAGCAGTACTTC
cdr3_aa: CSAPYRGARGEQYF

j_call: TRBJ1-5
v_call: TRBV27
clone_size: many
d_call: .
cdr3_nt: TGTGCCAGCAGCCCCGGGACACAAAATCAGCCCCAGCATTTT
cdr3_aa: CASSPGTQNQPQHF

j_call: TRBJ2-7
v_call: TRBV30
clone_size: many
d_call: TRBD2
cdr3_nt: TGTGCCTGGAGTCCCGCCGGCGGGAGGGCTTCCTACGAGCAGTACTTC
cdr3_aa: CAWSPAGGRASYEQYF

j_call: TRBJ1-1
v_call: TRBV5-4
clone_size: few
d_call: .
cdr3_nt: TGTGCCAGCAGCTTGGTTCCAGGAATGAACACTGAAGCTTTCTTT
cdr3_aa: CASSLVPGMNTEAFF

j_call: TRBJ1-2
v_call: TRBV7-9
clone_size: many
d_call: .
cdr3_nt: TGTGCCAGCAGCTTAGGCACAGAATACTATGGCTACACCTTC
cdr3_aa: CASSLGTEYYGYTF

j_call: TRBJ2-7
v_call: TRBV29-1
clone_size: many
d_call: .
cdr3_nt: TGCAGCGCCGGTCCAGGAGCCTACGAGCAGTACTTC
cdr3_aa: CSAGPGAYEQYF

j_call: TRBJ2-1
v_call: TRBV7-9
clone_size: few
d_call: TRBD1
cdr3_nt: TGTGCCAGCAGCCCCGGGACAGCGGATTACAATGAGCAGTTCTTC
cdr3_aa: CASSPGTADYNEQFF

j_call: TRBJ1-5
v_call: TRBV10-3
clone_size: .
d_call: .
cdr3_nt: TGTGCCATCAGTGAGGCAGCCGATAGCAATCAGCCCCAGCATTTT
cdr3_aa: CAISEAADSNQPQHF

j_call: TRBJ2-5
v_call: TRBV12-3/TRBV12-4
clone_size: few
d_call: .
cdr3_nt: TGTGCCAGCAGTTTTTTTCCCTCTGGAGAGACCCAGTACTTC
cdr3_aa: CASSFFPSGETQYF

j_call: TRBJ1-3
v_call: TRBV29-1
clone_size: many
d_call: .
cdr3_nt: TGCAGCGTTGAGGACGGCGGAGGAAACACCATATATTTT
cdr3_aa: CSVEDGGGNTIYF

j_call: TRBJ2-1
v_call: TRBV27
clone_size: few
d_call: .
cdr3_nt: TGTGCCAGCAGTTCTACTATCGGGCTACGGGAGCAGTTCTTC
cdr3_aa: CASSSTIGLREQFF

j_call: TRBJ2-7
v_call: TRBV28
clone_size: few
d_call: .
cdr3_nt: TGTGCCAGCAGTTTTCAGGGTACCTACGAGCAGTACTTC
cdr3_aa: CASSFQGTYEQYF

j_call: TRBJ1-1
v_call: TRBV9
clone_size: many
d_call: .
cdr3_nt: TGTGCCAGCAGCGTAGTGATTGAGGGTCCGAACACTGAAGCTTTCTTT
cdr3_aa: CASSVVIEGPNTEAFF

j_call: TRBJ2-1
v_call: TRBV11-1
clone_size: .
d_call: TRBD2
cdr3_nt: TGTGCCAGCAGCCGCGGACTAGCGGGCCACAATGAGCAGTTCTTC
cdr3_aa: CASSRGLAGHNEQFF

j_call: TRBJ2-1
v_call: TRBV3-1
clone_size: many
d_call: .
cdr3_nt: TGTGCCAGCAGCCAAAATTATGGATACGTGGTCTTC
cdr3_aa: CASSQNYGYVVF

j_call: TRBJ2-1
v_call: TRBV6-1
clone_size: many
d_call: .
cdr3_nt: TGTGCCAGCAGTGAACCACACAGGGGGGGAGGGAATGAGCAGTTCTTC
cdr3_aa: CASSEPHRGGGNEQFF

j_call: TRBJ1-2
v_call: TRBV7-9
clone_size: .
d_call: .
cdr3_nt: TGTGCCAGCAGCTTACCTGGTTACCGGGACGGAGCTGGCTACACCTTC
cdr3_aa: CASSLPGYRDGAGYTF

j_call: TRBJ2-3
v_call: TRBV7-6
clone_size: few
d_call: .
cdr3_nt: TGTGCCAGCAGCTTAGCGACATTAAGCACAGATACGCAGTATTTT
cdr3_aa: CASSLATLSTDTQYF

j_call: TRBJ1-1
v_call: TRBV6-6
clone_size: many
d_call: .
cdr3_nt: TGTGCCAGCAGCAAAGGTGGCCCCCTCTTTCCTGGGGCTTTCTTT
cdr3_aa: CASSKGGPLFPGAFF

j_call: TRBJ2-7
v_call: TRBV18
clone_size: many
d_call: .
cdr3_nt: TGTGCCAGCTCACCGGTGGGCCAGGGGTACTACGAGCAGTACTTC
cdr3_aa: CASSPVGQGYYEQYF

j_call: TRBJ1-6
v_call: TRBV12-3/TRBV12-4
clone_size: many
d_call: TRBD1
cdr3_nt: TGTGCCAGCAGAGCCCTTACAGGGGGAGTCATGTCACCCCTCCACTTT
cdr3_aa: CASRALTGGVMSPLHF

j_call: TRBJ1-1
v_call: TRBV20-1
clone_size: many
d_call: .
cdr3_nt: TGCAGTGCCCCAGGGGTGATGAACACTGAAGCTTTCTTT
cdr3_aa: CSAPGVMNTEAFF

j_call: TRBJ2-7
v_call: TRBV5-1
clone_size: .
d_call: .
cdr3_nt: TGCGCCAGCAGCGCGTTCCGGGACAACAAATCCTACGAGCAGTACTTC
cdr3_aa: CASSAFRDNKSYEQYF